This T cell receptor beta chain comes out of a study of blood T cell repertoires in COVID-19. Study context: Acute and convalescent COVID-19 samples came from the United States, Italy and Spain. PBMCs, B-cell-depleted T cells, or T cells provided the cDNA or gDNA that made up the material.

Per the original methods: Reference gene primers were amplified, and this amplification served to estimate nucleated cell counts. Sequencing was performed with immunoSEQ multiplex PCR; in TCRdb, only in-frame clones are kept and a portion is missing. V and J calls and clone size come straight from that table; D and trimming were deduced from the DNA. This sample has 160,000 or so clones, with 86% found just once. The sequencing input was peripheral blood. The TCR was taken from a woman in her 70s with acute or convalescent COVID-19.

The CDR3 coding sequence is TGTGCCAGCCGGGACTCCGGCACAGATACGCAGTATTTT. As protein: CASRDSGTDTQYF. J is TRBJ2-3 and V is TRBV27, with a possible D match to TRBD2 (6 bases). Germline V gene sequence: CDR1 MNHEY, CDR2 SMNVEV (reference sequence). The CDR3 sequence is 13 residues long. Deletions cut 8 bases from V and 1 base from J, with 10 bases between.